The 10 T cell receptor beta chains reported below all come from one sample, sequenced in a study of blood T cell repertoires in COVID-19. Profiling relied on immunoSEQ multiplex PCR, and the TCRdb table lists in-frame clones only, not all of them. Counted here are some 330,000 clones, over 80% occurring once; the ten biggest clones make up less than 6%. Material for sequencing was PBMCs or T cells enriched from blood (not recorded which). Every receptor here comes from a woman aged 45 to 65 who had recovered from COVID-19.

V usage is TRBV6-5 and J usage is TRBJ2-5; no definite D call. Germline CDR1 and CDR2: MNHEY and SVGAGI. V dropped 5 bases and J dropped 0 bases, with 10 bases sitting between them. The CDR3 length is 14 residues. CDR3 coding DNA: TGTGCCAGCAGTCAAACATTGTACCAAGAGACCCAGTACTTC. Residues: CASSQTLYQETQYF.

V is TRBV3-1 (or the pseudogene TRBV3-2) and J is TRBJ2-1; D is undetermined. The length of the CDR3 is 13 residues. V shed 4 bases and J shed 0 bases, with 4 bases lying between them. CDR1 and CDR2 (germline): LGHDT, YNNKEL (reference sequence). CDR3 sequence: CASSPSSYNEQFF. CDR3 DNA sequence: TGTGCCAGCAGCCCGAGCTCCTACAATGAGCAGTTCTTC.

V is TRBV27 and J is TRBJ2-7; no clear D gene. The CDR3 covers 15 residues. Germline loops: CDR1 MNHEY, CDR2 SMNVEV (reference sequence). The V end was cut by 0 bases, the J end by 0 bases, with 9 bases between. The CDR3 coding sequence is TGTGCCAGCAGTTTATCTCCCTCCAGCTCCTACGAGCAGTACTTC. Its protein is CASSLSPSSSYEQYF.

The chain is built from TRBV7-2 and TRBJ1-2; D ambiguous. Germline loops: CDR1 SGHTA, CDR2 FQGNSA. V gave up 6 bases and J gave up 1 base, with 9 bases separating them. This CDR3 spans 13 amino acids. CDR3 coding DNA: TGTGCCAGCAGACCCTCCGGTAACTATGGCTACACCTTC. Translation gives CASRPSGNYGYTF.

V gene TRBV5-4 combines with J gene TRBJ2-7; D unresolved. V lost 2 bases to trimming and J lost 0 bases, with 9 bases between them. The CDR3 has 14 amino acids. Germline CDR1 and CDR2: SGHNT and YYREEE (reference sequence). The CDR3 DNA reads as TGTGCCAGCAGCTTTGATTTGAGCTCCTACGAGCAGTACTTC. Translating gives CASSFDLSSYEQYF.

This sequence joins TRBV5-1 and TRBJ2-3; the match to TRBD2 covers 7 bases. Per germline, CDR1 SGHRS and CDR2 YFSETQ. The J segment lost 0 bases and the V segment lost 4 bases, leaving 5 bases of the junction unmatched. CDR3 size: 15 residues. The CDR3 reads CASSPQAGSTDTQYF. DNA for the CDR3: TGCGCCAGCAGCCCACAAGCGGGGAGCACAGATACGCAGTATTTT.

The CDR3 reads CASPPAGARGHETQYF. CDR3 nucleotide sequence: TGTGCCAGCCCACCCGCAGGGGCCCGGGGCCACGAGACCCAGTACTTC. The gene calls are TRBV28 and TRBJ2-5; D might be TRBD1 (6 bases). The V and J ends lost 8 bases and 5 bases respectively, with 24 bases between them. The CDR3 sequence is 16 residues long. CDR1 and CDR2 from the germline V gene are MDHEN and SYDVKM.

The rearrangement links TRBV7-3 to TRBJ2-3, with 9 bases matching TRBD1. The length of the CDR3 is 15 residues. Trimming at V came to 5 bases and at J to 3 bases, leaving 6 bases not matched to a gene. Germline values: CDR1 SGHTA, CDR2 FQGTGA. The CDR3 is CASSHGQGRTDTQYF. CDR3 coding DNA: TGTGCCAGCAGCCATGGACAGGGGCGGACAGATACGCAGTATTTT.

V gene TRBV12-3 or TRBV12-4 combines with J gene TRBJ1-1, with unresolved D. V gave up 6 bases and J gave up 7 bases, with 15 bases separating them. The CDR3 sequence is 13 residues long. CDR3 sequence reads: CASRSPYLHEAFF. CDR3 sequence (DNA): TGTGCCAGCAGATCGCCCTATCTCCATGAAGCTTTCTTT.

Written as DNA, the CDR3 is TGCGCCAGCAGCTTGGATCCAGGGCCCACTGAAGCTTTCTTT. Protein sequence: CASSLDPGPTEAFF. The rearrangement uses TRBV5-1 and TRBJ1-1, with D possibly being TRBD1 (5 bases). V was pared by 0 bases and J by 4 bases, with 10 bases between. The CDR3 runs to 14 residues. Germline-derived CDR1 and CDR2 are SGHRS and YFSETQ. Full variable domain (outside the CDR3, taken from reference TRBV5-1 and TRBJ1-1): KAGVTQTPRYLIKTRGQQVTLSCSPISGHRSVSWYQQTPGQGLQFLFEYFSETQRNKGNFPGRFSGRQFSNSRSEMNVSTLELGDSALYLCASSLDPGPTEAFFGQGTRLTVV.